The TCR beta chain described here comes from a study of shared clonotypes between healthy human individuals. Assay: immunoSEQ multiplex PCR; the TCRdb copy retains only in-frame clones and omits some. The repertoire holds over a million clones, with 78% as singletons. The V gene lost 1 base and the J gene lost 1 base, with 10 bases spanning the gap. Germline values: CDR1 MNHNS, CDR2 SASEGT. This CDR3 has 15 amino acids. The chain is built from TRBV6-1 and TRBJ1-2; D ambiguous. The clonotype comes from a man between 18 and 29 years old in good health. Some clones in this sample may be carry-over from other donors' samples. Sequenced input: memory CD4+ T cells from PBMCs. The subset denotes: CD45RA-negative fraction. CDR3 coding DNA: TGTGCCAGCAGTGAAGGGGCTACGTATAACTATGGCTACACCTTC. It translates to CASSEGATYNYGYTF.